This record covers a single TCR beta chain. At the deep level, the assay was run. Using immunoSEQ multiplex PCR, the repertoire was profiled, and TCRdb retains in-frame clones only, with some absent. This sample yields more than 2 million clones, of which under 97% are seen a single time; 0.13% belongs to the top ten. The data originate from a study of shared clonotypes between healthy human individuals. Study as a whole: Three plates were used per donor for CD4 naive, three for CD4 memory, two for CD8 naive and one for CD8 memory.

Material for sequencing was naive CD4+ T cells sorted from blood. As to subset: CD45RA+ positively selected. The clonotype comes from a man aged 18 to 30 in good health.

The CDR3 protein is CASSQDVVSSGNTIYF. CDR3 bases: TGCGCCAGCAGCCAAGATGTGGTGTCCTCTGGAAACACCATATATTTT. This sequence joins TRBV4-3 and TRBJ1-3, with D uncertain. V was clipped by 0 bases and J by 0 bases, with 9 bases between them. CDR3 length: 16 amino acids. The germline gives CDR1 LGHNA, CDR2 YSLEER.